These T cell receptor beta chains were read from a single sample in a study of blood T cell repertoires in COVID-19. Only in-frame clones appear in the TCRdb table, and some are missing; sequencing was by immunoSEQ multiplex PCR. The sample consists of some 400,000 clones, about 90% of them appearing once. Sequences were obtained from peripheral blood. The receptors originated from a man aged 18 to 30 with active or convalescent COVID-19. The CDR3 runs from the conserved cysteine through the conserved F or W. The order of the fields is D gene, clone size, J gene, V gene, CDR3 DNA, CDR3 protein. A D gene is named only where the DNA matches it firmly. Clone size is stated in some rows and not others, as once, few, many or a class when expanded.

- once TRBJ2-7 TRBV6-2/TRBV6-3 TGTGCCAGCAGTTACCCTATCCAAACCTACGAGCAGTACTTC CASSYPIQTYEQYF
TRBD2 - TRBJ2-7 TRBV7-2 TGTGCCAGCAGCTCAGGGGGACTAGCGGGGAGGAACGAGCAGTACTTC CASSSGGLAGRNEQYF
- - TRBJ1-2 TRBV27 TGTGCCAGCAGTCCCGGGGGGGCCCTTAACTATGGCTACACCTTC CASSPGGALNYGYTF
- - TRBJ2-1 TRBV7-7 TGTGCCAGCAGCTTAGGTAACAATGAGCAGTTCTTC CASSLGNNEQFF
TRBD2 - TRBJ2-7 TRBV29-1 TGCAGCGTTGGGGCCGGGACTAGCGGATTGGAGGACGAGCAGTACTTC CSVGAGTSGLEDEQYF
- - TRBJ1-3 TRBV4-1 TGCGCCAGCAGCCAGATCGGTTTTGGAAACACCATATATTTT CASSQIGFGNTIYF
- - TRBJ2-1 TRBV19 TGTGCCAGTAGTATTCTAGCGTTGAGCTCCTACAATGAGCAGTTCTTC CASSILALSSYNEQFF
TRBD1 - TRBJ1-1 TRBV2 TGTGCCAGCAGTGAATCGGCCCGTCGGGACAGGGGGGTTGAAGCTTTCTTT CASSESARRDRGVEAFF
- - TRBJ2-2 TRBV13 TGTGCCAGCAGCTACCCGGGTCTGGGGCCGGTCACCGGGGAGCTGTTTTTT CASSYPGLGPVTGELFF
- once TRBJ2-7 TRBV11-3 TGTGCCAGCTCGCGTGGGGACTTGGGCACCGACGAGCAGTACTTC CASSRGDLGTDEQYF
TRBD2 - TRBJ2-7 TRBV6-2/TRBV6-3 TGTGCCAGCAGCCAAAGACTAGCGGGAGCTGAGCAGTACTTC CASSQRLAGAEQYF
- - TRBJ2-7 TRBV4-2 TGTGCCAGCAGCCAAGCCTCAGGGGGGTACGAGCAGTACTTC CASSQASGGYEQYF
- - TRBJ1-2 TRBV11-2 TGTGCCAGCAGGGGGGTTGGGGGGAACGGCTACACCTTC CASRGVGGNGYTF
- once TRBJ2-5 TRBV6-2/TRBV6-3 TGTGCCAGCAGTCGCAGGGGAGAGACCCAGTACTTC CASSRRGETQYF
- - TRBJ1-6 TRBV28 TGTGCCAGCAGTTTGATACAGGCCGATAATTCACCCCTCCACTTT CASSLIQADNSPLHF
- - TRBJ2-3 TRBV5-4 TGTGCCAGCAGCTCCGGGCTAGTGGCAGGGGCAGATACGCAGTATTTT CASSSGLVAGADTQYF
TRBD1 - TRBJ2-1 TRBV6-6 TGTGCCAGCGGACAGGGGGGCTCCTACAATGAGCAGTTCTTC CASGQGGSYNEQFF
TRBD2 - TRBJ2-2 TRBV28 TGTGCCAGCAGTCCCATTGGGAGGGTTGGAACCGGGGAGCTGTTTTTT CASSPIGRVGTGELFF